Listed below are T cell receptor beta chains from one sample, sequenced in a study of blood T cell repertoires in COVID-19. Some clones are missing from TCRdb's copy, which holds only in-frame ones; the method was immunoSEQ multiplex PCR. The sample contains 100,000 to 150,000 clones, approximately 88% of which appear only once. The sequenced sample consisted of peripheral blood. These receptors were collected from a middle-aged man with acute or convalescent COVID-19. The CDR3 runs from the conserved cysteine through the conserved F or W. A D gene is named only where the DNA matches it firmly. Not every row has a clone size; where given, it reads once, few, many or a size class.

clone_size j_call v_call d_call cdr3_nt cdr3_aa
. TRBJ1-1 TRBV5-1 TRBD1 TGCGCCAGCAGCTCTTCGACAGGGGGCCTTATGAACACTGAAGCTTTCTTT CASSSSTGGLMNTEAFF
. TRBJ1-2 TRBV11-3 . TGTGCCAGCAGCAGGGGGGGGCGATATGGCTACACCTTC CASSRGGRYGYTF
. TRBJ1-3 TRBV4-2 TRBD1 TGTGCCAGCAGCCGAACACTGACAGGGGTCTCCGGAAACACCATATATTTT CASSRTLTGVSGNTIYF
. TRBJ2-1 TRBV27 . TGTGCCAGCAGTTATACGCGGGGCTGGTATGAGCAGTTCTTC CASSYTRGWYEQFF
. TRBJ1-2 TRBV30 TRBD1 TGTGCCTGGAGCCGGACAGGGGACTTCTATGGCTACACCTTC CAWSRTGDFYGYTF
. TRBJ1-6 TRBV6-1 . TGTGCCAGCAGTGATCGCCAGGGAGGGAATTCACCCCTCCACTTT CASSDRQGGNSPLHF
. TRBJ2-3 TRBV5-1 TRBD2 TGCGCCAGCAGCTCCTTAGCGGGAACGAGTATGACAGATACGCAGTATTTT CASSSLAGTSMTDTQYF
. TRBJ1-2 TRBV27 . TGTGCCACCAAACAGGGTCCGAACTATGGCTACACCTTC CATKQGPNYGYTF
. TRBJ2-1 TRBV5-6 . TGTGCCAGCAGCGACCCGGACTACTTCCGGAATGAGCAGTTCTTC CASSDPDYFRNEQFF
. TRBJ1-2 TRBV5-6 TRBD1 TGTGCCAGCAGCTTGGAGACAGGGCGGGACTATGGCTACACCTTC CASSLETGRDYGYTF
. TRBJ2-1 TRBV30 . TGTGCCTGCGACTTGACTAGTGCCAACTACAATGAGCAGTTCTTC CACDLTSANYNEQFF
. TRBJ2-5 TRBV11-2 TRBD2 TGTGCCAGCAGCTTAGTCGCGGGAGGGCCCTCAGGAGAGACCCAGTACTTC CASSLVAGGPSGETQYF
. TRBJ1-1 TRBV14 . TGTGCCAGCAGCCACACCCAGGGGAACACTGAAGCTTTCTTT CASSHTQGNTEAFF
. TRBJ2-7 TRBV5-1 TRBD2 TGCGCCAGCAGCTTGGGATTCGGACTAGCGGGAGATGAGCAGTACTTC CASSLGFGLAGDEQYF
. TRBJ2-1 TRBV19 TRBD2 TGTGCCAGTAGTATGACTAGCGCGGGTGAGCAGTTCTTC CASSMTSAGEQFF
. TRBJ1-1 TRBV24-1 . TGTGCCACCAGTGCCGGGAGGAACACTGAAGCTTTCTTT CATSAGRNTEAFF
. TRBJ2-7 TRBV15 TRBD2 TGTGCCACCGGACTAGCGGGCTCCTACGAGCAGTACTTC CATGLAGSYEQYF
. TRBJ1-1 TRBV5-1 . TGCGCCAGCAAGCAACAGCAAATGAACACTGAAGCTTTCTTT CASKQQQMNTEAFF
. TRBJ2-3 TRBV6-5 TRBD1 TGTGCCAGCAGGCCAGGGGGCTATTTCACAGATACGCAGTATTTT CASRPGGYFTDTQYF
. TRBJ1-2 TRBV29-1 . TGCAGCGTTGACCCGGGAGCTAACTATGGCTACACCTTC CSVDPGANYGYTF
. TRBJ2-3 TRBV5-4 . TGTGCCAGCAGCTTGAAGGGGGCAGATACGCAGTATTTT CASSLKGADTQYF
. TRBJ2-1 TRBV15 . TGTGCCACCAGCAGAGCGGGTGAGCAGTTCTTC CATSRAGEQFF
. TRBJ2-7 TRBV27 TRBD2 TGTGCCAGCAGTTTATCCCCCACGACTAGCGGGAGGTTTCGTGAGCAGTACTTC CASSLSPTTSGRFREQYF
. TRBJ1-2 TRBV10-3 . TGTGCCATCAGTACCCTTACAGGGAACTATGGCTACACCTTC CAISTLTGNYGYTF
. TRBJ2-7 TRBV3-1/TRBV3-2 . TGTGCCAGCAGCCGGGGGGACTCCTACGAGCAGTACTTC CASSRGDSYEQYF
. TRBJ1-1 TRBV20-1 . TGCAGTGCTAGTAGTGATAGCACTGAAGCTTTCTTT CSASSDSTEAFF
. TRBJ1-4 TRBV7-2 TRBD1 TGTGCCAGCAGCTTCGCCGTCGACAGGGGCGGTGAAAAACTGTTTTTT CASSFAVDRGGEKLFF
. TRBJ2-7 TRBV5-4 TRBD2 TGTGCCAGCAGCCCGGGGGGGACCCCCTACGAGCAGTACTTC CASSPGGTPYEQYF
. TRBJ2-5 TRBV5-1 TRBD1 TGCGCCAGCAGCGGGACGACAGGGTACCAAGAGACCCAGTACTTC CASSGTTGYQETQYF
. TRBJ2-2 TRBV24-1 TRBD1 TGTGCCACCAGTGATCCAGGGACAGGGGACACCGGGGAGCTGTTTTTT CATSDPGTGDTGELFF
. TRBJ1-2 TRBV29-1 TRBD1 TGCAGCGCTTACAGGGGAGGTTATGGCTACACCTTC CSAYRGGYGYTF
few TRBJ1-2 TRBV6-6 TRBD1 TGTGCCAGCAGTTACTCGACGACAGGGAACTATGGCTACACCTTC CASSYSTTGNYGYTF
few TRBJ1-5 TRBV6-4 TRBD1 TGTGCCAGCAGTGAGGGGATCGGGACAGAAAGGCATTTT CASSEGIGTERHF
. TRBJ1-1 TRBV30 . TGTGCCTGGAGTCAACAGGACACTGAAGCTTTCTTT CAWSQQDTEAFF
. TRBJ1-2 TRBV19 . TGTGCCAGTAGCGCCTCGGGAGGTTGGGGCTACACCTTC CASSASGGWGYTF
. TRBJ1-3 TRBV30 . TGTGCCTGGAGTCCACGGTTTGGGGCCTCTGGAAACACCATATATTTT CAWSPRFGASGNTIYF
. TRBJ2-2 TRBV18 . TGTGCCAGCTCACCATGGGCCGTGGGCACCGGGGAGCTGTTTTTT CASSPWAVGTGELFF
once TRBJ2-1 TRBV6-5 TRBD2 TGTGCCAGCAGGGGACTAAACAATGAGCAGTTCTTC CASRGLNNEQFF
. TRBJ2-2 TRBV7-2 . TGTGCCAGCAGCCCCCAGGCCGGCACCGGGGAGCTGTTTTTT CASSPQAGTGELFF